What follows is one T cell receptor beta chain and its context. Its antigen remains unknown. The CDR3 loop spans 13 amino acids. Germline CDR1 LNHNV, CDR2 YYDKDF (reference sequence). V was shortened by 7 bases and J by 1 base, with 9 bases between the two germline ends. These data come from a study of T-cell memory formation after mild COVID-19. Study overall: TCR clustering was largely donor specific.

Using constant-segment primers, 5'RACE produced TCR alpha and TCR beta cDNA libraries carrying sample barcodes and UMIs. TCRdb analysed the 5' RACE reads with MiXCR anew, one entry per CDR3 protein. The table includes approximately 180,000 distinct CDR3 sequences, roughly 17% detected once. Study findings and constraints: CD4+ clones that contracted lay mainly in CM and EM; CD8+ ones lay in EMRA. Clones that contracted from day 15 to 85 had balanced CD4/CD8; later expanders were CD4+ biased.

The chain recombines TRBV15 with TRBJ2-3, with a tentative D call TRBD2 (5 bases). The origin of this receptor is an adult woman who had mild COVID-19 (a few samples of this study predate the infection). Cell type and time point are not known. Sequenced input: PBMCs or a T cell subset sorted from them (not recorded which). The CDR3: CATMRVGTDTQYF. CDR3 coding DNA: TGTGCCACCATGAGGGTGGGCACAGATACGCAGTATTTT.